These 10 T cell receptor beta chains came from one sample sequenced in a study of control samples from healthy donors and cancer patients. The protocol was immunoSEQ multiplex PCR, while the TCRdb copy is restricted to in-frame clones and leaves out a portion. Of about 82,000 clones in the sample, 94% were seen once. The sample was blood. These receptors were taken from a woman younger than 30 in good health.

This rearrangement joins TRBV10-3 to TRBJ1-1; D remains unclear. Germline loops: CDR1 ENHRY, CDR2 SYGVKD. The CDR3 is 14 residues long. Trimming left V 0 bases short and J 5 bases short, with 10 bases between. CDR3 protein: CAISESVGQTEAFF. In DNA form, the CDR3 reads TGTGCCATCAGTGAGTCGGTAGGGCAGACTGAAGCTTTCTTT.

The chain uses TRBV25-1 and TRBJ2-3; D not certain. The germline V gene has CDR1 MGHDK and CDR2 SYGVNS. The CDR3 runs 15 residues. The ends were cut back, 4 bases at V and 0 bases at J, with 11 bases in the middle. CDR3: CASSGSISSTDTQYF. The CDR3 DNA follows: TGTGCCAGCAGTGGCAGCATCTCTAGCACAGATACGCAGTATTTT. The entire variable domain, with the rest obtained from reference TRBV25-1 and TRBJ2-3, is as follows: EADIYQTPRYLVIGTGKKITLECSQTMGHDKMYWYQQDPGMELHLIHYSYGVNSTEKGDLSSESTVSRIRTEHFPLTLESARPSHTSQYLCASSGSISSTDTQYFGPGTRLTVL.

The chain combines TRBV11-1 with TRBJ1-1, with D possibly being TRBD1 (5 bases). This CDR3 is built from 15 residues. V lost 5 bases and J lost 0, with 13 bases in between. The germline gives CDR1 SGHAT, CDR2 FQDESV (reference sequence). CDR3 nucleotide sequence: TGTGCCAGCAGCGCATGGGGGGGAATGAACACTGAAGCTTTCTTT. Amino acids: CASSAWGGMNTEAFF.

This rearrangement joins TRBV19 to TRBJ1-1, with D hard to call. The ends were cut back, 3 bases at V and 0 bases at J, with 8 bases in the middle. This CDR3 is 14 amino acids long. Looked up from germline, CDR1 is LNHDA and CDR2 is SQIVND (reference sequence). CDR3 amino acids: CASSMRRMNTEAFF. DNA of the CDR3: TGTGCCAGTAGTATGCGACGGATGAACACTGAAGCTTTCTTT.

The chain recombines TRBV18 with TRBJ2-3, with 8 bases that match TRBD2. This CDR3 comprises 16 residues. Germline V gene sequence: CDR1 KGHSH, CDR2 LQKENI. Trimming took 0 bases from V and 4 from J; bases not matched to a gene: 6. The CDR3 nucleotides read TGTGCCAGCTCACCACCACGGGAGGGCCGTGCAGATACGCAGTATTTT. Translated, it gives CASSPPREGRADTQYF.

The count of this clone is one. The chain carries TRBV24-1 and TRBJ1-1; D remains ambiguous. Germline V gives CDR1 KGHDR, CDR2 SFDVKD. This CDR3 is built from 15 residues. V was pared by 4 bases and J by 0 bases, with 11 bases between. The CDR3 reads CATSDSRSMNTEAFF. In DNA form, the CDR3 reads TGTGCCACCAGTGACAGCCGCTCGATGAACACTGAAGCTTTCTTT.

This clone was detected only a few times. V gene TRBV14 combines with J gene TRBJ2-1; a weak D match, TRBD2 (5 bases). Germline assignment: CDR1 SGHDN and CDR2 FVKESK. Between the trimmed V and J ends, which lost 1 base and 0 bases, there was a span of 7 bases. The CDR3 covers 15 residues. The CDR3: CASSQGLASYNEQFF. The CDR3 coding sequence is TGTGCCAGCAGCCAAGGGCTAGCCTCCTACAATGAGCAGTTCTTC.

This clone came up once. The rearrangement joins TRBV9 to TRBJ1-1; D ambiguous. V lost 0 bases, J lost 2 bases, and 5 bases lay in between. Germline V gives CDR1 SGDLS, CDR2 YYNGEE. This CDR3 has 13 amino acids. In DNA form, the CDR3 reads TGTGCCAGCAGCGTAGAGGTCAACACTGAAGCTTTCTTT. Translating it yields CASSVEVNTEAFF.

This rearrangement joins TRBV18 to TRBJ2-3, with a weak D call TRBD2 (6 bases). V was trimmed by 3 bases and J by 2 bases, leaving 9 bases between them. Germline V gene lookup returns CDR1 KGHSH and CDR2 LQKENI. The CDR3 is 14 residues long. The CDR3 DNA reads TGTGCCAGCTCACCCGGGACTTCCACAGATACGCAGTATTTT. Protein product: CASSPGTSTDTQYF.

The rearrangement links TRBV27 to TRBJ1-2; D ambiguous. From germline, CDR1 is MNHEY and CDR2 SMNVEV (reference sequence). The CDR3 extends over 15 amino acids. V dropped 4 bases and J dropped 5 bases, with 17 bases sitting between them. CDR3 sequence: CASSSSLGSSYGYTF. The CDR3 coding sequence is TGTGCCAGCAGTTCCTCTCTAGGGAGTTCTTATGGCTACACCTTC.